This T cell receptor beta chain was retrieved from a study of T cells expressing NK-cell markers. Study-level background: Researchers got TCR beta repertoires out of sorted CD3+CD56+NKG2C+, CD3+CD56+NKG2C- and CD3+CD56-NKG2C+ T cells. With respect to HCMV, most of the eight sequenced donors were seropositive, and one was seronegative.

Findings of the study overall: Of the CD8+ T cells in about 6 donors, roughly 1.0-7.0% belonged to dominant NKG2C+ clonotypes.

Comment on this clonotype: Its antigen is currently unknown.

The CDR3 is 17 residues long. Per the germline V gene, CDR1 is MNHEY and CDR2 is SVGEGT. Libraries used 5'RACE template switching adding universal primer site and UMIs. TCRdb re-called the 5' RACE reads; every CDR3 protein appears as one record, without DNA. This sample's table reports about 440,000 distinct CDR3 sequences. Sequencing was carried out using blood T cells: a sorted CD56 or NKG2C T cell subset, CD4+ or CD8+ T cells, or bulk PBMC T cells (not recorded which). The origin of this receptor is a woman aged 18 to 69 in good health. V usage is TRBV6-2 or TRBV6-3 and J usage is TRBJ2-5; TCRdb outputs TRBD2, but without DNA this stays unchecked. This CDR3 is CASSKGVGLAVQETQYF.